This T cell receptor (beta chain) was profiled in a study of cytomegalovirus exposure and HLA in healthy donors. In germline, CDR1 is LGHNA, CDR2 YSLEER. Trimming took off 1 base at V and 4 bases at J, with 7 bases between the two ends. The CDR3 extends over 13 amino acids. 60 Vbeta and 13 Jbeta primers were used in PCR. Repertoires were generated with immunoSEQ multiplex PCR, while TCRdb's copy carries only in-frame clones and drops some. Here the sample spans about 65,000 clones, approximately 82% being singletons. The sequenced sample was PBMCs. The V call is TRBV4-3, the J call TRBJ1-2, with unresolved D. The sequence derives from a girl under 18 in good health and CMV-seropositive. The CDR3 sequence: CASSQVSGYGYTF. The CDR3, as DNA: TGCGCCAGCAGCCAAGTATCCGGCTATGGCTACACCTTC.